The subject of this entry is one TCR beta chain. This sample stems from a study of blood T cell repertoires in COVID-19. On the study more broadly: Specimens from acute and convalescent COVID-19 originated in the United States, Italy and Spain. The cDNA or gDNA used as material had been derived from T cells, B-cell-depleted T cells, or PBMCs.

How the authors handled the data: The assay estimated nucleated cells by amplifying reference gene primers. Assay: immunoSEQ multiplex PCR; the TCRdb copy retains only in-frame clones and omits some. V and J calls and clone size are those listed in that table; D and trimming were worked out from the DNA. The sample contains around 160,000 clones, 81% of which appear only once. V trimming: 2 bases; J trimming: 4 bases; junction bases outside the gene matches: 8. CDR1 is SGDLS and CDR2 is YYNGEE in the germline V gene. This CDR3 has 15 residues. This clonotype was sampled from a human donor with acute or convalescent COVID-19. The donor label of this sample is uncertain. The sequencing input was peripheral blood. The rearrangement uses TRBV9 and TRBJ1-2; the match to TRBD1 covers 7 bases. This chain's CDR3 is CASSVGQDLAYGYTF. CDR3 coding DNA: TGTGCCAGCAGCGTTGGACAGGACCTAGCCTATGGCTACACCTTC.